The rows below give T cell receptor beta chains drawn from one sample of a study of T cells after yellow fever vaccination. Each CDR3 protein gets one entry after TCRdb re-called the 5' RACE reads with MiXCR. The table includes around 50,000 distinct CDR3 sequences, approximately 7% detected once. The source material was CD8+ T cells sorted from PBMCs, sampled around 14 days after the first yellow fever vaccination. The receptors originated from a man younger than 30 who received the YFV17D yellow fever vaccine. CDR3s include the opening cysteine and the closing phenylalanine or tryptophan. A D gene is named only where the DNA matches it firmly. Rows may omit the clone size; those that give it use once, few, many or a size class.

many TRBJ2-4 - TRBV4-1 TGCGCCTTCCAAAGGCCCCTCAAACTAGCCAAAAACATTCAGTACTTC CAFQRPLKLAKNIQYF
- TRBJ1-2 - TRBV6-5 TGTGCCAGCAGTTACTCCCCAGGGAGCAGTGGCTACACCTTC CASSYSPGSSGYTF
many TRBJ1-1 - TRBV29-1 TGCAGCGCTGACGACAGTAACACTGAAGCTTTCTTT CSADDSNTEAFF
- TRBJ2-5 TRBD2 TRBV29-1 TGCAGCGCTTCAGTTTTCGATTCAGCGGGGGGGGAAGAGACCCAGTACTTC CSASVFDSAGGEETQYF
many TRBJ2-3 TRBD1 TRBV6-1 TGTGCCAGCAGTGGACAGGGGGGCCCCACAGATACGCAGTATTTT CASSGQGGPTDTQYF
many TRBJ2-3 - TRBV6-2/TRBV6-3 TGTGCCAGCAGTTTGGGGGCGGATACGCAGTATTTT CASSLGADTQYF
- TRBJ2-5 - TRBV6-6 TGTGCCAGCAGTTCCAGGGAAGAGACCCAGTACTTC CASSSREETQYF
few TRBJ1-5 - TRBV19 TGTGCCACCGGGGTATTCGACCACAATCAGCCCCAGCATTTT CATGVFDHNQPQHF
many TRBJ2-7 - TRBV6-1 TGTGCCAGCAGCCCTCTGGGGGCCGGCAACCCACAGTACTTC CASSPLGAGNPQYF
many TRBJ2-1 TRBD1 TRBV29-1 TGCAGCGCACCGGGACAGAGTCTCTACAATGAGCAGTTCTTC CSAPGQSLYNEQFF
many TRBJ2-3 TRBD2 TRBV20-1 TGCAGTGCTAGAATAGGTAGCGGGGGGGTAGATACGCAGTATTTT CSARIGSGGVDTQYF
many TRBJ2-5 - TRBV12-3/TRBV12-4 TGTGCCAGCAGTTTATTCGCTAGTCCAGAGACCCAGTACTTC CASSLFASPETQYF